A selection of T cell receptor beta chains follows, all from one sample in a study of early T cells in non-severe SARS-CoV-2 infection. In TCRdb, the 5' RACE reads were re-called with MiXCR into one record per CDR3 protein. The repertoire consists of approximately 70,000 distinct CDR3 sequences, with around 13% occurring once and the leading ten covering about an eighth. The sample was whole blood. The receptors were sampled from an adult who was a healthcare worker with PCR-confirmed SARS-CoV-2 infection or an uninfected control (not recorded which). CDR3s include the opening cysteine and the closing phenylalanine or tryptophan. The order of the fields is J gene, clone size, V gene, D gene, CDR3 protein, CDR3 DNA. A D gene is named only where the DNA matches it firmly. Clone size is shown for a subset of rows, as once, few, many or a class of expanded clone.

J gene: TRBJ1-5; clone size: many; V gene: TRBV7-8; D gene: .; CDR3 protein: CASSLGRPGQLQPQHF; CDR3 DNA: TGTGCCAGCAGCTTAGGGCGGCCGGGGCAATTACAGCCCCAGCATTTT
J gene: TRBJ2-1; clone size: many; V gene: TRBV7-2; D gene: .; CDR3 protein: CASSPLKGGAPYEQFF; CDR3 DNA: TGTGCCAGCAGCCCCCTCAAGGGGGGGGCCCCGTATGAGCAGTTCTTC
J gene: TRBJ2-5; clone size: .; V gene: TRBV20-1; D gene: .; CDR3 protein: CSARPSGGPRSQETQYF; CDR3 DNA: TGCAGTGCTAGACCTTCCGGGGGTCCTCGTTCCCAAGAGACCCAGTACTTC
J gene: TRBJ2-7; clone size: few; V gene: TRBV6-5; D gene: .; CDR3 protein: CASSYRPGAEQYF; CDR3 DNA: TGTGCCAGCAGTTACCGTCCCGGGGCCGAGCAGTACTTC
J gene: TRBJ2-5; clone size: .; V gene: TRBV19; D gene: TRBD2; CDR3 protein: CASKSAGETQYF; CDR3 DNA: TGTGCCAGTAAATCAGCGGGGGAGACCCAGTACTTC
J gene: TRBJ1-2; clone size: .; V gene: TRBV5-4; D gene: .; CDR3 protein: CVSPGQFNYGYTF; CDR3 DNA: TGTGTCTCCCCTGGGCAGTTTAACTATGGCTACACCTTC
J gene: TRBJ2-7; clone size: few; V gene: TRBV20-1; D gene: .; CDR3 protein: CSASREDEQYF; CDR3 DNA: TGCAGTGCTAGCAGGGAGGACGAGCAGTACTTC
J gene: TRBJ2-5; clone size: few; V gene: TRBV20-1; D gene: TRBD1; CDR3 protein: CSASLTGRETQYF; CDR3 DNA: TGCAGTGCTTCACTGACAGGGCGCGAGACCCAGTACTTC
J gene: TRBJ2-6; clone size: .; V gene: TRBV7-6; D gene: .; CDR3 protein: CASSGQKLISSGANVLTF; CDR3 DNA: TGTGCCAGCAGTGGACAGAAGCTGATATCTTCTGGGGCCAACGTCCTGACTTTC
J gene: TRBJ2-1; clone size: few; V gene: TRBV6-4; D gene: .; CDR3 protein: CASSDSSSGVQFF; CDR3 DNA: TGTGCCAGCAGTGACTCTTCATCTGGAGTTCAGTTCTTC
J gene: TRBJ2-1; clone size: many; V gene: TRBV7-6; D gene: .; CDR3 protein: CASSLGSGLRLMDEQFF; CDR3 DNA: TGTGCCAGCAGCTTAGGATCTGGACTCCGTTTAATGGATGAGCAGTTCTTC
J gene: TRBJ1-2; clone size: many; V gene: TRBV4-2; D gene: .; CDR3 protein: CASSQDGRDGYTF; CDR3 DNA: TGTGCCAGCAGCCAAGACGGGAGGGACGGCTACACCTTC
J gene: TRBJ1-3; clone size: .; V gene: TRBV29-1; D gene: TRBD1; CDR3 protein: CSVTLTGGNTIYF; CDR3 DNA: TGCAGCGTTACCCTGACAGGGGGAAACACCATATATTTT
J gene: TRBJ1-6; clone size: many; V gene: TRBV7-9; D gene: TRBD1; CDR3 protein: CASSSGQDNSPLHF; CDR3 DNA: TGTGCCAGCAGTTCGGGACAGGACAATTCACCCCTCCACTTT
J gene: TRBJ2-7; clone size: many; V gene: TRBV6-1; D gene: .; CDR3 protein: CASSETRAVGPYEQYF; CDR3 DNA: TGTGCCAGCAGTGAAACCCGCGCAGTTGGACCCTACGAGCAGTACTTC
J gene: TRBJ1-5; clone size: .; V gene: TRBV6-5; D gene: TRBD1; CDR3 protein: CATRDRGNQPQHF; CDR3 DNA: TGTGCCACCCGGGACAGGGGCAATCAGCCCCAGCATTTT
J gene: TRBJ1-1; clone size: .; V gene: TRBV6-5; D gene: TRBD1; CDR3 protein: CASFGQGIGAFF; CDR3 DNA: TGTGCCAGCTTTGGACAGGGAATCGGAGCTTTCTTT
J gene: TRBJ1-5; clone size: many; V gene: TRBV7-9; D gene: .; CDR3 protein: CASSVENQPQHF; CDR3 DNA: TGTGCCAGCAGCGTCGAAAATCAGCCCCAGCATTTT
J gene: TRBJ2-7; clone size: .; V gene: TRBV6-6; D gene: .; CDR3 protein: CASRTVRDPNYEQYF; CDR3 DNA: TGTGCCAGCAGGACGGTCCGGGACCCGAACTACGAGCAGTACTTC
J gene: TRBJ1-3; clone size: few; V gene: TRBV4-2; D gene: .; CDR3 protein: CASSQELTGNTIYF; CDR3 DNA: TGTGCCAGCAGCCAGGAGCTGACCGGAAACACCATATATTTT
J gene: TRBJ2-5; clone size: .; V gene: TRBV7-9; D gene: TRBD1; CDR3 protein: CASSPGTALETQYF; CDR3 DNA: TGTGCCAGCAGTCCCGGGACAGCACTAGAGACCCAGTACTTC
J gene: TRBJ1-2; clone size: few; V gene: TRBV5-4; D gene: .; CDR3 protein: CASSPLGPYGYTF; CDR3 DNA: TGTGCCAGCAGCCCCCTCGGACCTTATGGCTACACCTTC
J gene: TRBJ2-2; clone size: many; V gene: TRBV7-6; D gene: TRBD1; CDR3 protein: CASSSGTGSASNTGELFF; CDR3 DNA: TGTGCCAGCAGCTCCGGGACAGGATCGGCGTCGAACACCGGGGAGCTGTTTTTT
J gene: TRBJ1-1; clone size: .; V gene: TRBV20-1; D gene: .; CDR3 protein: CSATPSRASEAFF; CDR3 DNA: TGCAGTGCTACCCCCAGCCGGGCATCTGAAGCTTTCTTT
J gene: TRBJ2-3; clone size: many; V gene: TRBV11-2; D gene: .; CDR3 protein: CASSVSDGSTDTQYF; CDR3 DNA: TGTGCCAGCAGCGTGTCAGACGGTAGCACAGATACGCAGTATTTT
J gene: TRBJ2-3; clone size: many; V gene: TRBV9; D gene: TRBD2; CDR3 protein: CASTSTSGGAIDTQYF; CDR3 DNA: TGTGCCAGCACATCAACCAGCGGGGGGGCCATTGATACGCAGTATTTT
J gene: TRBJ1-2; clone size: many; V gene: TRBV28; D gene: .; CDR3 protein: CASREGSGYTF; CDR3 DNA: TGTGCCAGCAGGGAGGGGAGCGGCTACACCTTC
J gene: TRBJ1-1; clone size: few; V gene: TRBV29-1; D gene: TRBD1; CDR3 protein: CSAQGSTEAFF; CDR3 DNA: TGCAGCGCACAGGGGAGCACTGAAGCTTTCTTT
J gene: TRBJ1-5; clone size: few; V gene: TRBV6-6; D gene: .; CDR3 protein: CASSYIGANNQPQHF; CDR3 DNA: TGTGCCAGCAGTTACATAGGGGCGAACAATCAGCCCCAGCATTTT
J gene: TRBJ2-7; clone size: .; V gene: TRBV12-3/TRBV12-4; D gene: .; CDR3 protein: CASGPGSYEQYF; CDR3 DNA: TGTGCCAGCGGCCCGGGTTCCTACGAGCAGTACTTC
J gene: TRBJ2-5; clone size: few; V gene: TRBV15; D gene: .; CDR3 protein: CATQTGHGPETQYF; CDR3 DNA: TGTGCCACCCAGACTGGTCATGGTCCCGAGACCCAGTACTTC
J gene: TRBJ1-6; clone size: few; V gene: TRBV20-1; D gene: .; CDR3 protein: CSAPIREGPNSPLHF; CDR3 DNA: TGCAGTGCTCCGATCCGTGAGGGACCCAATTCACCCCTCCACTTT
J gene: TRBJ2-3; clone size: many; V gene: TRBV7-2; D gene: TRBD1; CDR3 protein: CASSGTGQGDDTQYF; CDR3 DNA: TGTGCCAGCAGCGGGACGGGACAGGGTGACGATACGCAGTATTTT
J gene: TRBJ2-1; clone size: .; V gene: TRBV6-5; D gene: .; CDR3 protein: CATTLGGQGEQFF; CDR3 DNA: TGTGCCACTACCCTCGGGGGCCAGGGTGAGCAGTTCTTC
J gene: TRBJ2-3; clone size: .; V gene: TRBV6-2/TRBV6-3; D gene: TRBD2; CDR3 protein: CASSYLQRGITDTQYF; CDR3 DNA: TGTGCCAGCAGTTACTTACAGCGGGGGATCACAGATACGCAGTATTTT
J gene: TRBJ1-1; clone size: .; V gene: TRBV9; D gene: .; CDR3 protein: CASSVVVENTEAFF; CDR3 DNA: TGTGCCAGCAGCGTAGTTGTGGAGAACACTGAAGCTTTCTTT
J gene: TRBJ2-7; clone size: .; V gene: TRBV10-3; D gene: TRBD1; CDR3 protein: CAIRETGGRTYEQYF; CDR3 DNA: TGTGCCATCAGAGAAACAGGGGGCAGGACCTACGAGCAGTACTTC
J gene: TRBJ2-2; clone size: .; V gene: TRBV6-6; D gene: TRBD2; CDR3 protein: CASSPGGGDTGELFF; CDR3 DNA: TGTGCCAGCAGCCCTGGCGGGGGGGACACCGGGGAGCTGTTTTTT
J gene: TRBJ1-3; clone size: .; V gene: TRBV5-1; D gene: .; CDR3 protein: CASSSTGSGNTIYF; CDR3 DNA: TGCGCCAGCAGCTCGACAGGTTCTGGAAACACCATATATTTT
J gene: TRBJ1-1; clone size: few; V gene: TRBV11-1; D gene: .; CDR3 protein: CASSPRRRAEAFF; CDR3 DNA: TGTGCCAGCAGCCCACGACGGCGGGCTGAAGCTTTCTTT
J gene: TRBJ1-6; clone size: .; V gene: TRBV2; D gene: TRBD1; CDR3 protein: CASSAGQVYNSPLHF; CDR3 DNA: TGTGCCAGCAGTGCGGGACAGGTCTATAATTCACCCCTCCACTTT
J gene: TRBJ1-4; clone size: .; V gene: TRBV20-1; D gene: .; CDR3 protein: CSAWGAGAEKLFF; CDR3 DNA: TGCAGTGCTTGGGGGGCAGGGGCTGAAAAACTGTTTTTT
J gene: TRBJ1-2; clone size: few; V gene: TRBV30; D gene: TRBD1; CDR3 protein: CAWMTDRGYGYTF; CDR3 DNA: TGTGCCTGGATGACGGACAGGGGGTATGGCTACACCTTC
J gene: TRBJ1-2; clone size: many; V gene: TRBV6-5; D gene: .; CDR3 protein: CASSQANYGYTF; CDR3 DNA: TGTGCCAGTTCCCAGGCTAACTATGGCTACACCTTC
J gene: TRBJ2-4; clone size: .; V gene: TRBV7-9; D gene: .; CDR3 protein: CASSSSSGIQYF; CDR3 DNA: TGTGCCAGCAGCTCGTCTTCGGGCATTCAGTACTTC
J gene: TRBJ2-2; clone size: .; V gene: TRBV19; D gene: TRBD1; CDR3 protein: CAIGGQGRTGELFF; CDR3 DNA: TGTGCCATCGGCGGACAGGGGAGAACCGGGGAGCTGTTTTTT
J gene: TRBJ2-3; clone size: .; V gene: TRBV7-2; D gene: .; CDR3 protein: CASSRVGRTDTQYF; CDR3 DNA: TGTGCCAGCAGCCGCGTGGGCCGCACAGATACGCAGTATTTT
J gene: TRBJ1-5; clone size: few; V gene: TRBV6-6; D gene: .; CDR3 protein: CAIRGGQSNQPQHF; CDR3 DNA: TGTGCCATAAGGGGGGGGCAGAGCAATCAGCCCCAGCATTTT
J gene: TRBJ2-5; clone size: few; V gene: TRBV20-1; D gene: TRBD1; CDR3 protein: CSARGQGHETQYF; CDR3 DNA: TGCAGTGCTAGGGGACAGGGTCATGAGACCCAGTACTTC
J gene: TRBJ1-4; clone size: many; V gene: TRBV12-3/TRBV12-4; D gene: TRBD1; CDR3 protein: CASSFGALYRGREKLFF; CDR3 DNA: TGTGCCAGCAGTTTTGGGGCCTTGTACAGGGGGCGTGAAAAACTGTTTTTT
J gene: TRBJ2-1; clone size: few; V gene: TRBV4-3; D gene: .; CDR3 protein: CASSQDPRSSYNEQFF; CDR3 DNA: TGCGCCAGCAGCCAAGATCCCAGAAGCTCCTACAATGAGCAGTTCTTC
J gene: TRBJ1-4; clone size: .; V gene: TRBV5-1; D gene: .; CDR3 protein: CASSLVPGGEEKLFF; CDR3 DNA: TGCGCCAGCAGCTTGGTCCCGGGAGGGGAGGAAAAACTGTTTTTT
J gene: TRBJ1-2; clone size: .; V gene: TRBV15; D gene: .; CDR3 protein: CATSREGSNYGYTF; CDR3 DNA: TGTGCCACCAGCAGAGAGGGGAGTAACTATGGCTACACCTTC
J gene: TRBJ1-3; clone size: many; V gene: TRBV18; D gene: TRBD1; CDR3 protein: CASSPRGTGTTSGNTIYF; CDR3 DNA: TGTGCCAGCTCACCACGGGGGACAGGGACTACCTCTGGAAACACCATATATTTT
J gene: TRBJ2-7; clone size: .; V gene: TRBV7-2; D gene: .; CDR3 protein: CASSLWSSYEQYF; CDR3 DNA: TGTGCCAGCAGCTTGTGGAGCTCCTACGAGCAGTACTTC
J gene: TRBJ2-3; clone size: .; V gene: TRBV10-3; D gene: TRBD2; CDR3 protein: CAISEGLAGGLDTQYF; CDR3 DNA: TGTGCCATCAGTGAAGGACTAGCGGGGGGCCTAGATACGCAGTATTTT
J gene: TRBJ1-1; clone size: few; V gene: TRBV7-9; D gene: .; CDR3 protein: CASSPRRKAVNTEAFF; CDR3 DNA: TGTGCCAGCAGCCCCCGTCGTAAGGCAGTGAACACTGAAGCTTTCTTT
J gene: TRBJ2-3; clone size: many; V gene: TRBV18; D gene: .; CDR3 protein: CASSSSADTQYF; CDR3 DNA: TGTGCCAGCTCATCGAGCGCAGATACGCAGTATTTT